This TCR beta chain was sequenced in a study of OX40 agonist ivuxolimab in advanced cancers. Study in general: The patients got ivuxolimab, which is an agonistic anti-OX40 (CD134) antibody. Every 2 weeks, patients received ivuxolimab intravenously, dosed at 0.01 to 10 mg/kg. Whole-study findings and limits: In the expanded peripheral T cells, antigen specificity was never determined.

Produced via immunoSEQ multiplex PCR; TCRdb's table is partial and in-frame only. This sample yields about 77,000 clones, of which 83% are seen a single time; around 0.8% belongs to the top ten. Sampling of blood occurred at baseline, cycle 4 day 1, and cycle 7 day 1. Germline trimming cut 2 bases from V and 4 bases from J; bases unmatched to any gene: 6. The CDR3 totals 15 residues. Germline lookup yields CDR1 GTSNPN and CDR2 SVGIG (reference sequence). Concerning this clone: Its antigen is undetermined.

The chain combines TRBV30 with TRBJ2-2; 8 nucleotides line up with TRBD2. The material sequenced was CD4+ or CD8+ T cells sorted from blood, taken in a trial of the OX40 agonist ivuxolimab. The receptor's source is an adult with an advanced solid tumor such as melanoma, head and neck, liver or kidney cancer. The CDR3: CAWSSGGRPTGELFF. CDR3 nucleotides: TGTGCCTGGAGTAGCGGGGGCCGGCCCACCGGGGAGCTGTTTTTT. Supplemented by reference TRBV30 and TRBJ2-2, the full variable domain reads SQTIHQWPATLVQPVGSPLSLECTVEGTSNPNLYWYRQAAGRGLQLLFYSVGIGQISSEVPQNLSASRPQDRQFILSSKKLLLSDSGFYLCAWSSGGRPTGELFFGEGSRLTVL.